These 4 T cell receptor beta chains were all obtained from the same sample, sequenced in a study of beta chain features in type 1 diabetes. The entirety of the isolated RNA underwent reverse transcription, so expressed TCRB transcripts were sequenced. Here immunoSEQ multiplex PCR was the method, and the copy in TCRdb shows in-frame clones only, minus some. In the table there are tens of thousands of clones, under 65% of which are singletons. Material for sequencing was Tregs from blood. Source of these receptors: a young woman in good health.

This chain joins TRBV7-9 and TRBJ2-5, with 8 bases lining up with TRBD1. The CDR3 totals 17 residues. Germline trimming cut 1 base from V and 11 bases from J; bases unmatched to any gene: 18. Per germline, CDR1 SEHNR and CDR2 FQNEAQ (reference sequence). The CDR3 here is CASSLVQNRGEPGEQYF. The CDR3 bases are TGTGCCAGCAGCTTAGTACAAAACAGGGGGGAACCGGGGGAGCAGTACTTC.

This chain uses TRBV5-1 with TRBJ1-5; D ambiguous. This CDR3 contains 14 residues. Trimming shortened V by 4 bases and J by 1 base, and 9 bases separated the two germline ends. In germline, CDR1 is SGHRS, CDR2 YFSETQ. CDR3 protein: CASSDDGSNQPQHF. The CDR3 bases are TGCGCCAGCAGCGACGACGGGAGCAATCAGCCCCAGCATTTT.

This clone has a single count. The chain links TRBV18 to TRBJ2-5, with D possibly TRBD1 on 6 matching bases. V lost 5 bases, J lost 1 base, and 11 bases lay in between. The CDR3 contains 14 residues. Germline assignment: CDR1 KGHSH and CDR2 LQKENI. CDR3 sequence (DNA): TGTGCCAGCTCAAACAGGGACACCCAAGAGACCCAGTACTTC. Translated, it gives CASSNRDTQETQYF.

The chain is built from TRBV5-6 and TRBJ2-1; the D gene is possibly TRBD2 (7 bases). The V gene's germline CDR1 is SGHDT and CDR2 YYEEEE. V gave up 5 bases and J gave up 16 bases, with 19 bases separating them. The CDR3 is 12 amino acids. The CDR3 region has the DNA TGTGCCAGCAGTCCCCTCAGGGGAGCGGGATTCTTC. Its translation is CASSPLRGAGFF.